Shown below are 4 T cell receptor beta chains from a single sample sequenced in a study of neoadjuvant anti-PD-1 for oral cavity cancer. Time point meaning: after neoadjuvant nivolumab, at surgical resection. The data were produced by immunoSEQ multiplex PCR, yet TCRdb's version contains in-frame clones alone and is incomplete. The sample consists of around 68,000 clones, about nine tenths of them appearing once. The sample was PBMCs, taken after nivolumab (anti-PD-1) treatment. Receptors were obtained from a person between 40 and 80 years old with oral cavity squamous cell carcinoma.

The chain joins TRBV2 to TRBJ1-2, with D hard to call. From germline, CDR1 is SNHLY and CDR2 FYNNEI. Trimming took off 4 bases at V and 4 bases at J, with 13 bases between the two ends. The CDR3 spans 14 residues. Here the CDR3 reads CASSVIRDSYGYTF. The CDR3 bases are TGTGCCAGCAGTGTAATTAGGGATTCCTATGGCTACACCTTC.

The chain carries TRBV5-1 and TRBJ2-5; 8 positions agree with TRBD2. CDR3 size: 15 residues. Germline V gene sequence: CDR1 SGHRS, CDR2 YFSETQ. With 8 bases clipped from V and 5 bases from J, the junction kept 14 bases outside the gene matches. The CDR3 coding sequence is TGCGCCAGTCGTCCGGGTAGCGGGGCTTCGGAGACCCAGTACTTC. Translating it yields CASRPGSGASETQYF.

The chain uses TRBV28 and TRBJ1-2; TRBD1 matches at 8 bases. The CDR3 loop spans 15 amino acids. Germline V gene data show CDR1 as MDHEN and CDR2 as SYDVKM. J lost 1 base, V lost 6 bases, and 7 bases had no gene match. The CDR3 protein is CASRSQGAGNYGYTF. The DNA of the CDR3 is TGTGCCAGCAGGTCGCAGGGGGCTGGTAACTATGGCTACACCTTC.

The rearrangement links TRBV7-9 to TRBJ1-2, with D possibly matching TRBD1 (5 bases). Trimming left V 2 bases short and J 7 bases short, with 11 bases between. The germline gives CDR1 SEHNR, CDR2 FQNEAQ (reference sequence). The CDR3 is made up of 13 amino acids. The CDR3 DNA is TGTGCCAGCAGCTTAATTGGGGCGGGTGGCTACACCTTC. This translates into CASSLIGAGGYTF.